The clone carrying this TCR beta chain was counted many times. Antigen unknown. This specimen comes from a study of T cells in Graves' hyperthyroidism and ophthalmopathy. General observations from the study: The model anticipated ophthalmopathy a median about 6.5 months pre-onset.

Reasons for excluding patients were uncontrolled infection, other autoimmune disease, pregnancy or lactation. Used for diagnoses were clinical symptoms, serum thyroxine and TRAb, thyroid ultrasound and orbital computed tomography. Fresh peripheral blood, roughly 10 ml, was the source of the PBMCs. From germline, CDR1 is MNHNS and CDR2 SASEGT. This CDR3 is built from 13 residues. After removal of 11 bases from V and 6 bases from J, the junction contained 9 bases not matched to a gene. Amplification targeted TCR beta CDR3 regions from RNA transcripts. An initial round of RT-PCR targeting the TCR CDR3 relied on the HTBI primer set. TCRdb independently ran MiXCR on the multiplex PCR reads; one entry per CDR3 protein. The table shows some 740,000 distinct CDR3 sequences, with around 13% occurring only once.

The chain carries TRBV6-1 and TRBJ1-5; 8 nucleotides agree with TRBD1. What was sequenced was blood. The receptor comes from a woman between 18 and 30 years old with Graves' hyperthyroidism. Here the CDR3 reads CAGQTGEGQPQHF. In nucleotides, the CDR3 is TGTGCCGGACAGACAGGGGAAGGTCAGCCCCAGCATTTT.